Listed below are T cell receptor beta chains from one sample, sequenced in a study of T cells in Graves' hyperthyroidism and ophthalmopathy. Each CDR3 protein gets one entry after TCRdb re-called the multiplex PCR reads with MiXCR. The sample has 500,000 to 550,000 distinct CDR3 sequences, about a fifth seen once; the top ten hold 26%. What was sequenced was blood. These receptors were taken from a man between 18 and 35 years old with Graves' hyperthyroidism. Both conserved end residues are part of each CDR3. Each record gives: V gene, J gene, D gene, clone size, CDR3 protein, CDR3 DNA. The D gene is left open where the match is weak. Size is stated for part of the rows, as once, few or many counts, or as a class when the clone is expanded.

>TRBV28|TRBJ1-5|.|many
CASSLRQLNQPQHF
TGTGCCAGCAGTTTACGACAGCTCAATCAGCCCCAGCATTTT
>TRBV28|TRBJ2-7|.|.
CASSHGRVSYEQYF
TGTGCCAGCAGTCATGGCAGGGTTTCCTACGAGCAGTACTTC
>TRBV6-1|TRBJ2-5|.|.
CARSRGPQETQDF
TGTGCCCGCAGCCGGGGGCCCCAAGAGACCCAGGACTTC
>TRBV20-1|TRBJ1-1|.|many
CSASRGMNTEAFF
TGCAGTGCTAGCAGAGGAATGAACACTGAAGCTTTCTTT
>TRBV2|TRBJ1-3|.|many
CASSEGAYSGNTIYF
TGTGCCAGCAGTGAAGGCGCCTACTCTGGAAACACCATATATTTT
>TRBV4-1|TRBJ1-5|TRBD1|many
CASSQVSGGHQPQHF
TGCGCCAGCAGCCAAGTGTCAGGGGGCCATCAGCCCCAGCATTTT
>TRBV18|TRBJ2-5|.|few
CASSPYQGGVMETQYF
TGTGCCAGCTCACCATACCAGGGGGGTGTGATGGAGACCCAGTACTTC
>TRBV20-1|TRBJ2-7|TRBD2|.
CSASLAGGGDEQYF
TGCAGTGCTTCCTTAGCGGGAGGCGGCGACGAGCAGTACTTC
>TRBV4-1|TRBJ2-7|.|.
CASSQDERDIYEQYF
TGCGCCAGCAGCCAAGATGAGCGGGACATCTACGAGCAGTACTTC
>TRBV6-1|TRBJ2-7|.|.
CASSEPFGPEQYF
TGTGCCAGCAGTGAACCCTTCGGGCCCGAGCAGTACTTC
>TRBV6-5|TRBJ2-7|.|many
CASSKDGYEQYF
TGTGCCAGCAGCAAGGACGGCTACGAGCAGTACTTC
>TRBV3-1|TRBJ1-1|.|.
CASSQHDVNTEAFF
TGTGCCAGCAGCCAACACGACGTGAACACTGAAGCTTTCTTT
>TRBV20-1|TRBJ1-3|.|many
CSASTGNTIYF
TGCAGTGCGAGTACTGGAAACACCATATATTTT
>TRBV28|TRBJ1-1|.|many
CASTSWGVRRAVEAFF
TGTGCCAGCACCTCGTGGGGCGTCCGTAGGGCCGTCGAAGCTTTCTTT
>TRBV6-1|TRBJ2-5|.|.
CASSQHLSGQETQYF
TGTGCCAGCAGTCAGCACCTCTCTGGCCAGGAGACCCAGTACTTC
>TRBV20-1|TRBJ2-7|.|.
CSASGGSYEQYF
TGCAGTGCTAGCGGGGGCTCCTACGAGCAGTACTTC
>TRBV12-5|TRBJ1-1|.|many
CASGLDWAVNTEAFF
TGTGCTAGTGGTTTGGACTGGGCAGTAAACACTGAAGCTTTCTTT
>TRBV12-3/TRBV12-4|TRBJ2-2|TRBD2|few
CASSRAGGSNTGELFF
TGTGCCAGCAGTCGAGCGGGGGGGTCGAACACCGGGGAGCTGTTTTTT
>TRBV6-1|TRBJ1-1|.|many
CASRGLAGTEAFF
TGTGCCAGCAGAGGACTAGCGGGCACTGAAGCTTTCTTT
>TRBV5-1|TRBJ1-1|TRBD1|.
CASSLRGQGAEYPTEAFF
TGCGCCAGCAGCTTGAGAGGGCAGGGGGCGGAATACCCCACTGAAGCTTTCTTT
>TRBV13|TRBJ1-1|.|many
CASSLVLQTEAFF
TGTGCCAGCAGCTTAGTCCTACAGACTGAAGCTTTCTTT
>TRBV19|TRBJ1-2|TRBD1|many
CASSVDRGLGYTF
TGTGCCAGTAGTGTCGACAGGGGGCTGGGCTACACCTTC
>TRBV2|TRBJ1-1|.|many
CASSGASNTEAFF
TGTGCCAGCAGTGGTGCGTCGAACACTGAAGCTTTCTTT
>TRBV5-2|TRBJ2-7|.|once
CASNSRGRRGLAGASSYEQYF
TGTGCCAGCAACTCGAGGGGGCGAAGGGGACTAGCGGGAGCCAGCTCCTACGAGCAGTACTTC
>TRBV4-1|TRBJ2-7|.|few
CASSQPTASRYYEQYF
TGCGCCAGCAGCCAACCCACGGCTAGCCGCTACTACGAGCAGTACTTC
>TRBV6-5|TRBJ2-5|.|many
CASSYRYQETQYF
TGTGCCAGCAGTTACCGGTACCAAGAGACCCAGTACTTC
>TRBV20-1|TRBJ1-5|.|many
CSASATGVQPQHF
TGCAGTGCTAGCGCGACAGGCGTTCAGCCCCAGCATTTT
>TRBV20-1|TRBJ1-6|TRBD1|many
CSARPPQGSSPLHF
TGCAGTGCTAGACCTCCACAGGGGTCCTCACCCCTCCACTTT
>TRBV7-2|TRBJ2-2|.|many
CATTWAGRTGELFF
TGTGCCACCACGTGGGCAGGGCGGACCGGGGAGCTGTTTTTT
>TRBV29-1|TRBJ1-2|TRBD1|many
CSVEVRQGAKDDYGYTF
TGCAGCGTTGAAGTTAGGCAGGGGGCAAAGGATGACTATGGCTACACCTTC
>TRBV11-2|TRBJ2-7|TRBD1|many
CASSPTGTGNEQYF
TGTGCCAGCAGCCCAACCGGGACAGGGAACGAGCAGTACTTC
>TRBV3-1|TRBJ1-1|.|few
CASSLVEWTEAFF
TGTGCCAGCAGCCTAGTTGAGTGGACTGAAGCTTTCTTT
>TRBV5-1|TRBJ1-2|.|many
CASSLAEAGSYTF
TGCGCCAGCAGCTTGGCGGAGGCTGGGAGCTACACCTTC
>TRBV29-1|TRBJ1-1|.|few
CSALTVMNTEAFF
TGCAGCGCTTTGACAGTCATGAACACTGAAGCTTTCTTT
>TRBV15|TRBJ2-2|.|many
CATTLRRSNTGELFF
TGTGCCACCACGTTGCGCAGGTCGAACACCGGGGAGCTGTTTTTT
>TRBV6-1|TRBJ2-5|.|few
CASRSGQPLETQYF
TGTGCCAGCAGAAGTGGACAGCCTCTAGAGACCCAGTACTTC
>TRBV6-5|TRBJ2-5|.|few
CAVGSGSWETQYF
TGTGCCGTCGGGAGTGGGAGTTGGGAGACCCAGTACTTC
>TRBV28|TRBJ1-1|TRBD1|many
CASSPTGVGEAFF
TGTGCCAGCAGCCCTACAGGGGTGGGTGAAGCTTTCTTT
>TRBV28|TRBJ2-2|.|.
CASSLWQGAGELFF
TGTGCCAGCAGTTTATGGCAGGGCGCCGGGGAGCTGTTTTTT
>TRBV6-5|TRBJ1-6|.|few
CASSYSRGQDSPLHF
TGTGCCAGCAGTTACTCGCGAGGGCAGGATTCACCCCTCCACTTT
>TRBV18|TRBJ1-3|.|many
CASSPLEQGGGNTIYF
TGTGCCAGCTCACCACTGGAACAGGGAGGTGGAAACACCATATATTTT
>TRBV7-2|TRBJ2-2|.|few
CASSTKGLGRGELFF
TGTGCCAGCAGCACGAAAGGACTCGGGAGAGGGGAGCTGTTTTTT
>TRBV11-2|TRBJ2-7|.|.
CTSSLGHGGSYEQYF
TGTACCAGCAGCTTAGGCCACGGGGGCAGCTACGAGCAGTACTTC
>TRBV7-9|TRBJ2-5|TRBD1|many
CASSADRGDETQYF
TGTGCCAGCAGCGCCGACAGGGGGGACGAGACCCAGTACTTC
>TRBV6-5|TRBJ1-2|TRBD1|.
CASSYLQGVGYGYTF
TGTGCCAGCAGTTACTTACAGGGGGTTGGGTATGGCTACACCTTC
>TRBV11-2|TRBJ1-1|.|.
CASSFQLNTEACF
TGTGCCAGCAGCTTTCAGCTGAACACTGAAGCTTGCTTT
>TRBV30|TRBJ2-7|.|.
CAWSVQVYEQYF
TGTGCCTGGAGTGTACAGGTCTACGAGCAGTACTTC
>TRBV2|TRBJ2-5|.|few
CASSEAMGQIGETQYF
TGTGCCAGCAGTGAAGCGATGGGTCAAATCGGAGAGACCCAGTACTTC
>TRBV30|TRBJ1-5|TRBD1|.
CAWSSGTGGFNQPQHF
TGTGCCTGGAGTTCAGGGACAGGGGGTTTTAATCAGCCCCAGCATTTT
>TRBV5-1|TRBJ1-1|.|many
CASKQRGSVPGEAFF
TGCGCCAGTAAGCAGCGGGGTTCGGTACCGGGAGAAGCTTTCTTT
>TRBV28|TRBJ1-5|.|.
CASTLGGLGNQPQHF
TGTGCCAGCACTCTGGGGGGCCTGGGCAATCAGCCCCAGCATTTT
>TRBV6-5|TRBJ1-2|TRBD1|many
CASSSDRGSYGYTF
TGTGCCAGCAGCTCTGACAGGGGAAGCTATGGCTACACCTTC